This TCR beta chain emerged from a study of shared clonotypes between healthy human individuals. Findings and caveats of the study: Across a handful of donors, naive CD4 shared approximately 4.5%, naive CD8 more than 3%, memory CD4 less than 2.5%, memory CD8 about 0.4%.

It was CD45RO-negative cells, positively selected for CCR7, that made up naive CD8 cells, with terminally differentiated effector memory CD45RA+ cells excluded. In the case of this clone: The target antigen is unknown.

Profiling relied on immunoSEQ multiplex PCR, and the TCRdb table lists in-frame clones only, not all of them. The sample carries over 2 million clones, less than 95% recorded once. Sequenced input: naive CD8+ T cells sorted from blood. The origin of this receptor is a man aged 18 to 35 in good health.

CDR3 in amino acids: CASSPTGEDYGYTF. The CDR3, as DNA: TGTGCCAGCAGTCCGACAGGGGAAGACTATGGCTACACCTTC. V is TRBV28 and J is TRBJ1-2; TRBD1 agrees at 8 bases. V shed 5 bases, J shed 3 bases, and the junction held 5 bases outside the gene matches. Germline CDR1 reads MDHEN; CDR2 reads SYDVKM. CDR3 length: 14 residues.